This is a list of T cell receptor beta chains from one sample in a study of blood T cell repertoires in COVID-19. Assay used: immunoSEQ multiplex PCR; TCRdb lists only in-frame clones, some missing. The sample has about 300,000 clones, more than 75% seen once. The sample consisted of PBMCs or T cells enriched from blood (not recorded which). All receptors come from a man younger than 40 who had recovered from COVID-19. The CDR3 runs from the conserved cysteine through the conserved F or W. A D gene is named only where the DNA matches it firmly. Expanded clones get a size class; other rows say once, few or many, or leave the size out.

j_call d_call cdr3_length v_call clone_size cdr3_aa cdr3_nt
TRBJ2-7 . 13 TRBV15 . CATSEGKGYEQYF TGTGCCACCAGCGAGGGCAAGGGCTACGAGCAGTACTTC
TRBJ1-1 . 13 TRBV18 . CASSPGAGSEAFF TGTGCCAGCTCACCAGGGGCGGGGAGTGAAGCTTTCTTT
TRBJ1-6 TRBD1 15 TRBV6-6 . CASSFADRGGSPLHF TGTGCCAGCAGTTTCGCCGACAGGGGTGGTTCACCCCTCCACTTT
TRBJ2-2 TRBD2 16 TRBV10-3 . CAISDPGGGGTGELFF TGTGCCATCAGCGACCCAGGCGGGGGGGGCACCGGGGAGCTGTTTTTT
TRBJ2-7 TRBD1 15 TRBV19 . CASSTDRGAGYEQYF TGTGCCAGTAGTACGGACAGGGGGGCCGGCTACGAGCAGTACTTC
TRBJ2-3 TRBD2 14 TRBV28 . CASSLAGGTDTQYF TGTGCCAGCAGTTTAGCGGGGGGGACAGATACGCAGTATTTT
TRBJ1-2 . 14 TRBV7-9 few CASSLESGNYGYTF TGTGCCAGCAGCTTAGAATCGGGGAACTATGGCTACACCTTC
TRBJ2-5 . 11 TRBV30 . CAWGNQETQYF TGTGCCTGGGGCAACCAAGAGACCCAGTACTTC
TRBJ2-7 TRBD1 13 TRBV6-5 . CATSGTGKDEQYF TGTGCCACTTCCGGGACAGGGAAAGATGAGCAGTACTTC
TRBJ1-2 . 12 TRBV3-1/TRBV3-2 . CASSQGPDGYTF TGTGCCAGCAGCCAAGGGCCCGATGGCTACACCTTC
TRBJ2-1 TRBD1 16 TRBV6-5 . CASSYSRTGGIDEQFF TGTGCCAGCAGTTACTCGAGGACAGGGGGCATCGATGAGCAGTTCTTC
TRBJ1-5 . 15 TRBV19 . CASSTTGFRNQPQHF TGTGCCAGTAGTACCACAGGGTTTCGAAATCAGCCCCAGCATTTT
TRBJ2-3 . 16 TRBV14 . CASSQGLDYDTDTQYF TGTGCCAGCAGCCAAGGGTTGGACTACGACACAGATACGCAGTATTTT
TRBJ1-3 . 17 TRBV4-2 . CASSQEAQGSSGNTIYF TGTGCCAGCAGCCAAGAGGCCCAGGGGTCGTCTGGAAACACCATATATTTT